The rows below give T cell receptor beta chains drawn from one sample of a study of Ad26.COV2.S vaccination and SARS-CoV-2 variants. Only in-frame clones appear in the TCRdb table, and some are missing; sequencing was by immunoSEQ multiplex PCR. The sample yields about 350,000 clones, 75% to 90% seen once. This specimen was peripheral blood, taken in a trial of Ad26.COV2.S vaccine versus placebo. These receptors were collected from a person between 18 and 60 years old who received the Ad26.COV2.S COVID-19 vaccine or a placebo. Both conserved end residues are part of each CDR3. The D gene is left open where the match is weak. Not every row has a clone size; where given, it reads once, few, many or a size class.

d_call	clone_size	v_call	j_call	cdr3_nt	cdr3_aa
.	.	TRBV4-3	TRBJ1-4	TGCGCCAGCAGCCCGGATGGAAGGACAACTAATGAAAAACTGTTTTTT	CASSPDGRTTNEKLFF
TRBD1	.	TRBV27	TRBJ2-4	TGTGCCAGCAGTTTATCTCGGACAGGATTAGCCAAAAACATTCAGTACTTC	CASSLSRTGLAKNIQYF
TRBD2	.	TRBV3-1/TRBV3-2	TRBJ2-7	TGTGCCAGCAGCCGGGAGGGTGGGGCCTACGAGCAGTACTTC	CASSREGGAYEQYF
TRBD2	.	TRBV7-8	TRBJ2-1	TGTGCCAGCAGAGAACGGACACTAGCGGGGCACAATGAGCAGTTCTTC	CASRERTLAGHNEQFF
.	.	TRBV12-5	TRBJ1-1	TGTGCTAGTGGTGCCCAAGTGAACACTGAAGCTTTCTTT	CASGAQVNTEAFF
TRBD1	.	TRBV7-2	TRBJ1-1	TGTGCCAGCCGACAGGGAGGGACCACTGAAGCTTTCTTT	CASRQGGTTEAFF
.	.	TRBV28	TRBJ1-1	TGTGCCAGCAGTCAGTGGAACACTGAAGCTTTCTTT	CASSQWNTEAFF
.	.	TRBV10-3	TRBJ1-2	TGTGCCATCGGGGGGACGGCTGGTGACTATGGCTACACCTTC	CAIGGTAGDYGYTF
TRBD1	.	TRBV20-1	TRBJ1-5	TGCAGTGCTAGTCAGGGGGGCCGTCAGCCCCAGCATTTT	CSASQGGRQPQHF
.	few	TRBV18	TRBJ1-1	TGTGCCAGCTCACCCAGCACGACAGGTTTGAACACTGAAGCTTTCTTT	CASSPSTTGLNTEAFF
.	.	TRBV7-9	TRBJ1-2	TGTGCCAGCAGCCCCGAGAGGATCTATGGCTACACCTTC	CASSPERIYGYTF
.	.	TRBV5-1	TRBJ2-2	TGCGCCAGCAGCTTGGGGGGAAACACCGGGGAGCTGTTTTTT	CASSLGGNTGELFF
.	.	TRBV18	TRBJ2-7	TGTGCCAGCTCACCAGAGAACAGGTACTACGAGCAGTACTTC	CASSPENRYYEQYF
.	.	TRBV2	TRBJ2-5	TGTGCCAGCAGTGAAGCGTCCCAGGGACAAGAGACCCAGTACTTC	CASSEASQGQETQYF
.	.	TRBV7-2	TRBJ1-1	TGTGCCAGCAGCTTACAGGGGTGGGGAGCTGAAGCTTTCTTT	CASSLQGWGAEAFF
.	.	TRBV29-1	TRBJ2-6	TGCAGCGTTTCCGGGGCCAACGTCCTGACTTTC	CSVSGANVLTF
.	few	TRBV18	TRBJ2-7	TGTGCCAGCTCACCACGAACCCTCACAGGGCCCATGGAGAACTACGAGCAGTACTTC	CASSPRTLTGPMENYEQYF
TRBD1	.	TRBV28	TRBJ2-1	TGTGCCAGCAGTTTTGGGGACAGTGAGCAGTTCTTC	CASSFGDSEQFF
.	.	TRBV19	TRBJ2-1	TGTGCCAGTAGTAGGGGGGCTGGTTACAATGAGCAGTTCTTC	CASSRGAGYNEQFF
.	.	TRBV5-1	TRBJ1-3	TGCGCCAGCAGCTCAGGGAATTCTGGAAACACCATATATTTT	CASSSGNSGNTIYF